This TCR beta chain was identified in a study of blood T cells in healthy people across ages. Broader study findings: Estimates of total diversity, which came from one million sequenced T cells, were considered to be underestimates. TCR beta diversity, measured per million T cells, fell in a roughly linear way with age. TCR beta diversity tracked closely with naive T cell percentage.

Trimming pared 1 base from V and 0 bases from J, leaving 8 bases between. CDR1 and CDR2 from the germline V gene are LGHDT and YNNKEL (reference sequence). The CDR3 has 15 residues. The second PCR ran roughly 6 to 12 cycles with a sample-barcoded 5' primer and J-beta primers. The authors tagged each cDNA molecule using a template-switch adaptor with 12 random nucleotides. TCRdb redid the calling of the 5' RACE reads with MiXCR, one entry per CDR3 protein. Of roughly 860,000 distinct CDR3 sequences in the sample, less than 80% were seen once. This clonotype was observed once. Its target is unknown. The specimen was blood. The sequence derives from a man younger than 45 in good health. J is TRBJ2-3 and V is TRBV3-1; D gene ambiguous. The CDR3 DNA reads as TGTGCCAGCAGCCAAGTACCGGAGAGCACAGATACGCAGTATTTT. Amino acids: CASSQVPESTDTQYF.